Described below is a single T cell receptor beta chain sequence and its context. CDR1 and CDR2 (germline): MNHNS, SASEGT. CDR3 length: 14 residues. Trimming left V 5 bases short and J 0 bases short, with 10 bases between. Sequencing templates came from extracted RNA that was reverse transcribed into cDNA. Assay: immunoSEQ multiplex PCR; the TCRdb copy retains only in-frame clones and omits some. The table shows 150,000 to 200,000 clones, with more than 50% occurring only once. These data come from a study of CD8+ T cells in alopecia areata. Study-level information: At a dose of 5 to 10 mg twice daily, oral tofacitinib was given to treated patients.

Specified treatment: oral pan-JAK inhibitor, 5-10 mg twice daily. The origin of this receptor is a human donor with alopecia areata. The chain combines TRBV6-1 with TRBJ2-5; the D gene is possibly TRBD1 (6 bases). Sequencing used CD4+ T cells sorted from blood, obtained at week 24, from a patient treated with tofacitinib. The CDR3 loop is CASSRGDNQETQYF. The CDR3 nucleotides read TGTGCCAGCAGTAGAGGGGACAACCAAGAGACCCAGTACTTC.